Below are 5 T cell receptor beta chains sequenced from a single sample in a study of T cells after somatic rescue of genetic block. Generated by immunoSEQ multiplex PCR, the TCRdb table keeps only in-frame clones and is missing some. The sample carries roughly 110,000 clones, 90% to 95% recorded once. Sequenced: peripheral blood mononuclear cells (PBMCs). The receptors come from a woman younger than 35.

The V call is TRBV7-2, the J call TRBJ2-5; 11 bases are a match to TRBD2. Per the germline V gene, CDR1 is SGHTA and CDR2 is FQGNSA. This CDR3 has 15 amino acids. The trim removed 5 bases at V and 4 bases at J, leaving 6 bases unmatched. CDR3 sequence: CASSVSGGAGETQYF. DNA of the CDR3: TGTGCCAGCAGCGTTAGCGGGGGGGCGGGAGAGACCCAGTACTTC.

The chain has TRBV5-4 and TRBJ1-1; D is undetermined. The CDR3 length is 14 residues. Germline CDR1 SGHNT, CDR2 YYREEE (reference sequence). V lost 5 bases, J lost 0 bases, and 11 bases lay in between. The CDR3 DNA sequence: TGTGCCAGCAGTCCCGGCGGCGTGAACACTGAAGCTTTCTTT. Protein sequence: CASSPGGVNTEAFF.

The rearrangement joins TRBV4-1 to TRBJ1-1, with D perhaps TRBD1 (6 bases). The CDR3 is made up of 16 amino acids. Germline V gene sequence: CDR1 MGHRA, CDR2 YSYEKL. V lost 1 base and J 4 bases, leaving 16 bases between the germline ends. The CDR3 here is CASSQVRSGGGTEAFF. CDR3 coding DNA: TGCGCCAGCAGCCAAGTGAGGTCGGGGGGCGGCACTGAAGCTTTCTTT.

CDR3 in amino acids: CASSPRDDKTQYF. DNA for the CDR3: TGTGCCAGCAGTCCTCGAGATGATAAGACCCAGTACTTC. The chain has TRBV5-4 and TRBJ2-5; D uncertain. With 5 bases removed from V and 6 bases from J, the gap between germline ends came to 14 bases. The CDR3 has 13 residues. Per the germline V gene, CDR1 is SGHNT and CDR2 is YYREEE (reference sequence). The full variable domain, with the rest looked up from reference TRBV5-4 and TRBJ2-5, is ETGVTQSPTHLIKTRGQQVTLRCSSQSGHNTVSWYQQALGQGPQFIFQYYREEENGRGNFPPRFSGLQFPNYSSELNVNALELDDSALYLCASSPRDDKTQYFGPGTRLLVL.

This chain links TRBV7-9 with TRBJ1-2; D gene unclear. From germline, CDR1 is SEHNR and CDR2 FQNEAQ (reference sequence). The CDR3 sequence is 14 residues long. Trimming pared 3 bases from V and 8 bases from J, leaving 16 bases between. CDR3 amino acids: CASSLVGRGWGYTF. The CDR3 region has the DNA TGTGCCAGCAGCTTGGTGGGCCGAGGCTGGGGCTACACCTTC.